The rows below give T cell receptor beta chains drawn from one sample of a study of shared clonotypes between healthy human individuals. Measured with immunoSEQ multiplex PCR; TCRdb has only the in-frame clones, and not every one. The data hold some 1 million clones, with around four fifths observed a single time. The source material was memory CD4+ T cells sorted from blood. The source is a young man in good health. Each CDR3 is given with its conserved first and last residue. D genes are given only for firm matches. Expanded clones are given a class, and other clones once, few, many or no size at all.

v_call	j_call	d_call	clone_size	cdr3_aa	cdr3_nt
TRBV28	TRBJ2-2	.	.	CASTLTGELFF	TGTGCCAGCACCCTCACCGGGGAGCTGTTTTTT
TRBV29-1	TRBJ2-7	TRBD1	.	CSVEDRDRGIRGEQYF	TGCAGCGTTGAAGATCGGGACAGAGGGATCAGGGGCGAGCAGTACTTC
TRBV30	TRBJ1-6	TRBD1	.	CAWTGTATYNSPLHF	TGTGCCTGGACCGGGACAGCAACCTATAATTCACCCCTCCACTTT
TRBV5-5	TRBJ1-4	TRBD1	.	CASSTGIQGARGEKLFF	TGTGCCAGCAGCACCGGAATACAGGGGGCAAGGGGTGAAAAACTGTTTTTT
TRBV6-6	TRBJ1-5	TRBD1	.	CASSTGDRSNQPQHF	TGTGCCAGCAGTACAGGGGATCGAAGCAATCAGCCCCAGCATTTT
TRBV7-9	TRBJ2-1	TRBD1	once	CASSVGAGGYNEQFF	TGTGCCAGCAGCGTAGGGGCAGGGGGCTACAATGAGCAGTTCTTC
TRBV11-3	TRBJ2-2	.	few	CASSPSGSKLTGELFF	TGTGCCAGCAGCCCGAGCGGTTCGAAACTCACCGGGGAGCTGTTTTTT
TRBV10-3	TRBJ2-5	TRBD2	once	CAISPGTSGFSFQETQYF	TGTGCCATCAGTCCCGGGACTAGCGGGTTTTCGTTTCAAGAGACCCAGTACTTC
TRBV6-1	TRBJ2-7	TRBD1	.	CASSVGDRSSYEQYF	TGTGCCAGCAGTGTTGGGGACAGGAGCTCCTACGAGCAGTACTTC
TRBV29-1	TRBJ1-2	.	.	CSVEAQPNYGYTF	TGCAGCGTTGAAGCACAGCCAAACTATGGCTACACCTTC
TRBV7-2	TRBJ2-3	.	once	CASSPMGPTDTQYF	TGTGCCAGCAGCCCTATGGGCCCTACAGATACGCAGTATTTT
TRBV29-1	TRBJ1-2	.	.	CSVQRTAYGYTF	TGCAGCGTGCAACGGACGGCCTATGGCTACACCTTC
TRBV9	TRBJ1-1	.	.	CASSVGGEGMNTEAFF	TGTGCCAGCAGCGTAGGGGGAGAGGGCATGAACACTGAAGCTTTCTTT
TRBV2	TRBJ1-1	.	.	CASRGQGNTEAFF	TGTGCCAGCAGGGGTCAGGGGAACACTGAAGCTTTCTTT
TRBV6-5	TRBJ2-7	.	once	CASGKAGSSYEQYF	TGTGCCAGCGGAAAGGCGGGGAGCTCCTACGAGCAGTACTTC